This TCR beta chain was found in a study of OX40 agonist ivuxolimab in advanced cancers. Study summary: Roughly two fifths of patients had received prior checkpoint inhibitor therapy. Regarding the study as a whole: In the expanded peripheral T cells, antigen specificity was never determined.

The table lists this clone with a count of one. The antigen remains undetermined. With autoimmune disease history or systemic immunosuppression, patients were excluded. The CDR3 contains 13 residues. Germline V gene lookup returns CDR1 MDHEN and CDR2 SYDVKM. Trimming pared 8 bases from V and 8 bases from J, leaving 18 bases between. Only in-frame clones appear in the TCRdb table, and some are missing; sequencing was by immunoSEQ multiplex PCR. The top ten clones hold more than 0.5% of a sample with some 74,000 clones, roughly 87% of them seen once. Source: CD4+ or CD8+ T cells sorted from blood, taken in a trial of the OX40 agonist ivuxolimab. This chain uses TRBV28 with TRBJ1-2; unclear D gene. The clonotype originates from an adult with an advanced solid tumor such as melanoma, head and neck, liver or kidney cancer. This CDR3 is CASGSAFATGYTF. The DNA for the CDR3 is TGTGCCAGCGGCTCCGCATTCGCTACCGGCTACACCTTC.